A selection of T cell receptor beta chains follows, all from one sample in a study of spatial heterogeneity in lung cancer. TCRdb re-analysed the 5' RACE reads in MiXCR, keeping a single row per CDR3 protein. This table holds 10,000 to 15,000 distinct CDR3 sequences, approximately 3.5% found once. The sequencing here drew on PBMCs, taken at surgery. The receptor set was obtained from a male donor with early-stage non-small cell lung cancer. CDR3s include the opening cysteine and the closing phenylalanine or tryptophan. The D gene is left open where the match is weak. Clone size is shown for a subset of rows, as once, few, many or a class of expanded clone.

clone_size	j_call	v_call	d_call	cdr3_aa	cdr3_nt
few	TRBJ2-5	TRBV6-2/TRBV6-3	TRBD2	CASSYHFPGTSGRARGQETQYF	TGTGCCAGCAGTTACCATTTTCCCGGGACTAGCGGGAGGGCCCGGGGACAAGAGACCCAGTACTTC
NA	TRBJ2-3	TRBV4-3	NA	CASSPQSADTQYF	TGCGCCAGCAGCCCCCAGTCAGCAGATACGCAGTATTTT
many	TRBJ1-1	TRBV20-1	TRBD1	CSAGPTQGAGEAFF	TGCAGTGCTGGGCCGACTCAGGGGGCTGGTGAAGCTTTCTTT
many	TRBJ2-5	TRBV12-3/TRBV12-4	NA	CASSLWDGQETQYF	TGTGCCAGCAGTTTATGGGACGGCCAAGAGACCCAGTACTTC
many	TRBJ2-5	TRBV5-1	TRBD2	CASSLGLAGVGGLQETQYF	TGCGCCAGCAGCTTGGGGCTAGCGGGAGTTGGGGGCCTCCAAGAGACCCAGTACTTC
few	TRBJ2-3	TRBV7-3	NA	CASSPGASGPRGTQYF	TGTGCCAGCAGCCCGGGGGCTAGCGGCCCGAGGGGTACGCAGTATTTT
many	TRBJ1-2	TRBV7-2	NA	CATQLDHNYGYTF	TGTGCCACCCAACTGGACCATAACTATGGCTACACCTTC
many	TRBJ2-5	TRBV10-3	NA	CAISERTEETQYF	TGTGCCATCAGTGAAAGGACAGAAGAGACCCAGTACTTC
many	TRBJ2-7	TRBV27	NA	CASSSPEGEVYEQYF	TGTGCCAGCAGTTCCCCGGAGGGAGAAGTCTACGAGCAGTACTTC
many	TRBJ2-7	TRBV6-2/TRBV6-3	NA	CASTDRREQYF	TGTGCCAGCACAGACCGTAGGGAGCAGTACTTC
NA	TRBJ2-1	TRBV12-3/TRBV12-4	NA	CASRALAGFYNEQFF	TGTGCCAGCAGGGCCCTCGCGGGATTTTACAATGAGCAGTTCTTC
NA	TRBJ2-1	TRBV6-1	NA	CTSSEAGDRADEQFF	TGTACCAGCAGTGAAGCGGGAGACAGGGCAGATGAGCAGTTCTTC
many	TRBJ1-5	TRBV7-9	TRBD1	CASSLGQGNQPQHF	TGTGCCAGCAGCTTGGGACAGGGTAATCAGCCCCAGCATTTT
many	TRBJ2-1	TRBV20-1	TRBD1	CSARYTGTGGGYNEQFF	TGCAGTGCTAGATATACCGGGACAGGGGGCGGGTACAATGAGCAGTTCTTC
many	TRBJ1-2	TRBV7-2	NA	CASSPMGTRYGYTF	TGTGCCAGCAGCCCGATGGGGACACGCTATGGCTACACCTTC